This entry features one TCR beta chain sequence. The antigen remains unidentified. RNA transcripts yielded amplified TCR beta CDR3 regions. A first-round RT-PCR used HTBI primers, followed by a second-round multiplex PCR. Via MiXCR, TCRdb re-called the multiplex PCR reads, giving one row per CDR3 protein. In the table there are some 1.1 million distinct CDR3 sequences, roughly two fifths of which are singletons. The data were taken from a study of Graves' ophthalmopathy and Graves' hyperthyroidism. Turning to the study itself: The stable label applied to hyperthyroidism with no ophthalmopathy within 18 months of follow-up. Findings and limits, study-wide: In predicting ophthalmopathy progression, the model reached over 55% sensitivity and around 72% specificity.

Aged 18 to 65, hyperthyroidism patients had new diagnoses of under 2 months' duration. The diagnosis was founded upon clinical symptoms, serum thyroxine, TRAb, thyroid ultrasound and orbital computed tomography. Trimming removed 4 bases from V and 8 bases from J, with 8 bases in between. The CDR3 runs to 12 residues. CDR1 SEHNR and CDR2 FQNEAQ come from the germline V gene (reference sequence). The sample taken for sequencing was peripheral blood or thyroid tissue (not recorded which). V is TRBV7-9 and J is TRBJ1-4, with D unresolved. This TCR was sampled from an adult man with Graves' hyperthyroidism. The CDR3 DNA reads as TGTGCCAGCAGCTCCTCCCCAGAAAAACTGTTTTTT. Encoded protein: CASSSSPEKLFF. Supplemented by reference TRBV7-9 and TRBJ1-4, the full variable domain reads DTGVSQNPRHKITKRGQNVTFRCDPISEHNRLYWYRQTLGQGPEFLTYFQNEAQLEKSRLLSDRFSAERPKGSFSTLEIQRTEQGDSAMYLCASSSSPEKLFFGSGTQLSVL.